Shown below are 10 T cell receptor beta chains from a single sample sequenced in a study of cytomegalovirus exposure and HLA in healthy donors. PCR was performed using 60 Vbeta and 13 Jbeta primers. Profiled with immunoSEQ multiplex PCR; TCRdb holds only in-frame clones, not every one. This repertoire shows about 200,000 clones, roughly 73% found once; its top ten account for 1.5% to 2%. The sequenced material came from PBMCs. All receptors come from a woman in her 30s in good health and CMV-seronegative.

The chain employs TRBV25-1 and TRBJ2-2, with 7 positions matching TRBD1. V trimming: 3 bases; J trimming: 8 bases; junction bases outside the gene matches: 12. The germline CDR1 and CDR2 sequences are MGHDK and SYGVNS. CDR3 length equals 16 residues. Written as DNA, the CDR3 is TGTGCCAGCAGTGATGGGGACAGCCCTAATAGGGGGGAGCTGTTTTTT. It codes for CASSDGDSPNRGELFF.

This clone has just a few counts. The V and J genes are TRBV2 and TRBJ1-1, with 9 bases aligning to TRBD1. CDR1 is SNHLY and CDR2 is FYNNEI in the germline V gene. The CDR3 length is 12 residues. Trimming removed 9 bases from V and 6 bases from J; junction bases left unmatched: 5. The CDR3 sequence is CAREDRGPEAFF. In nucleotides, the CDR3 is TGTGCCAGGGAGGACAGGGGACCTGAAGCTTTCTTT. Complete variable domain (other parts from reference TRBV2 and TRBJ1-1): EPEVTQTPSHQVTQMGQEVILRCVPISNHLYFYWYRQILGQKVEFLVSFYNNEISEKSEIFDDQFSVERPDGSNFTLKIRSTKLEDSAMYFCAREDRGPEAFFGQGTRLTVV.

The chain employs TRBV5-6 and TRBJ2-5; D is uncertain. The better agreement between TRBJ2-7 and the DNA end casts doubt on the J call. The CDR3 spans 15 residues. Looked up from germline, CDR1 is SGHDT and CDR2 is YYEEEE. In nucleotides, the CDR3 is TGTGCCAGCAGCTTGGGTCCGCTAGGATCCTACGAGCAGTACTTC. Its protein is CASSLGPLGSYEQYF.

V usage is TRBV19 and J usage is TRBJ1-2; D gene uncertain. In germline, CDR1 is LNHDA, CDR2 SQIVND (reference sequence). Trimming removed 6 bases at V and 8 bases at J, with 16 bases between. This CDR3 is 13 amino acids long. The DNA of the CDR3 is TGTGCCAGTAGCCAGCAGAGGTATGACGGCTACACCTTC. This translates into CASSQQRYDGYTF.

The chain employs TRBV5-1 and TRBJ2-1; D is perhaps TRBD2 (5 bases). V lost 3 bases to trimming and J lost 5 bases, with 18 bases between them. This CDR3 is 16 amino acids long. From germline, CDR1 is SGHRS and CDR2 YFSETQ. The DNA for the CDR3 is TGCGCCAGCAGCTCAGGACCTCTCCCTAGCCACAATGAGCAGTTCTTC. This translates into CASSSGPLPSHNEQFF.

This rearrangement joins TRBV4-2 to TRBJ2-3, with D possibly being TRBD2 (6 bases). V was shortened by 0 bases and J by 2 bases, with 12 bases between the two germline ends. Per the germline V gene, CDR1 is LGHNA and CDR2 is YNFKEQ. This CDR3 spans 16 amino acids. The CDR3 region is CASSQDLGEATDTQYF. As DNA, the CDR3 is TGTGCCAGCAGCCAAGATTTGGGGGAGGCCACAGATACGCAGTATTTT.

J is TRBJ1-3 and V is TRBV4-2; 9 nucleotides align to TRBD1. The CDR3 sequence is 17 residues long. Losses at the gene ends were 3 bases for V and 0 bases for J; bases not matched to a gene: 6. The germline V gene has CDR1 LGHNA and CDR2 YNFKEQ. CDR3 bases: TGTGCCAGCAGCCAGGACAGGGGCCCTTCCTCTGGAAACACCATATATTTT. It yields the protein CASSQDRGPSSGNTIYF.

The chain has TRBV15 and TRBJ2-7, with 10 bases lining up with TRBD2. The CDR3 totals 20 residues. The V gene end was trimmed by 2 bases and the J gene end by 2 bases; junction bases not matched to a gene: 18. Looked up from germline, CDR1 is LNHNV and CDR2 is YYDKDF (reference sequence). CDR3 residues: CATSRLTTGTSAFLTYEQYF. The CDR3 DNA is TGTGCCACCAGCAGACTTACTACCGGGACTAGCGCTTTTTTGACCTACGAGCAGTACTTC.

This clone was observed a handful of times. CDR3: CASSIWTERESPLHF. For the CDR3, the DNA is TGTGCCAGTAGTATCTGGACAGAAAGGGAGTCACCCCTCCACTTT. The V gene is TRBV19, the J gene TRBJ1-6, with D tentatively TRBD1 (6 bases). The germline V and J ends were trimmed by 3 bases and 10 bases, with 16 bases remaining between them. The CDR3 is 15 residues long. Germline V CDR1 and CDR2: LNHDA, SQIVND (reference sequence).

J is TRBJ2-7 and V is TRBV30; possible D gene TRBD1, 6 bases. V was trimmed by 1 base and J by 3 bases, leaving 13 bases between them. Germline assignment: CDR1 GTSNPN and CDR2 SVGIG (reference sequence). This CDR3 is built from 14 residues. The CDR3 region is CAWSAGVSLYEQYF. Written as DNA, the CDR3 is TGTGCCTGGAGTGCAGGGGTGTCTCTCTACGAGCAGTACTTC.